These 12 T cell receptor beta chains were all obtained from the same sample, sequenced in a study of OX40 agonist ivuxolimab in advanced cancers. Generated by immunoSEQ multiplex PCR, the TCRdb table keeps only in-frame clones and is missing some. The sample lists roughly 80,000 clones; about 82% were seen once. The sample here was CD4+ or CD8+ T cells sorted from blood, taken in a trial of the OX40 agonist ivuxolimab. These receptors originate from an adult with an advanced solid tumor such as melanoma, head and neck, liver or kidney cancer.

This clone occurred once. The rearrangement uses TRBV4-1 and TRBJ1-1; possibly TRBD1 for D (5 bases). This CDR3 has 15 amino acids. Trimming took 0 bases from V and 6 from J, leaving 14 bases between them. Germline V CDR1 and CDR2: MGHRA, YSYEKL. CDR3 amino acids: CASSQDGTPGPEAFF. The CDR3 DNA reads TGCGCCAGCAGCCAAGATGGGACCCCGGGCCCTGAAGCTTTCTTT.

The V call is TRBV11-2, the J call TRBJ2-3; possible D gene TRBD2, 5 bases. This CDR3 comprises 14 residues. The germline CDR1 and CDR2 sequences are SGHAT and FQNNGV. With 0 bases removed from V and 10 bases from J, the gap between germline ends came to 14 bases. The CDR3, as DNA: TGTGCCAGCAGCTTAGATCTCCTCCGGGGTTCGCAGTATTTT. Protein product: CASSLDLLRGSQYF.

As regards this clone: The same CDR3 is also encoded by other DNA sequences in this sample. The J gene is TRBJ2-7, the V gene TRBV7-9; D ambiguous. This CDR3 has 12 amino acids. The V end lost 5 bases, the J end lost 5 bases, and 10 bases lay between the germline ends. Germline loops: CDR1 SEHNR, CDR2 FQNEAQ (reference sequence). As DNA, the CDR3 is TGTGCCAGCAGCCTAACTGGGGACGAGCAGTACTTC. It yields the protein CASSLTGDEQYF.

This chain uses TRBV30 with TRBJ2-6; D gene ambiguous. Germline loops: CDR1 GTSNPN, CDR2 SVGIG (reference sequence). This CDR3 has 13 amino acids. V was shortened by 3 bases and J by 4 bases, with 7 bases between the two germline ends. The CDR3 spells CAWRVGGANVLTF. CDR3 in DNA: TGTGCCTGGAGGGTCGGGGGGGCCAACGTCCTGACTTTC.

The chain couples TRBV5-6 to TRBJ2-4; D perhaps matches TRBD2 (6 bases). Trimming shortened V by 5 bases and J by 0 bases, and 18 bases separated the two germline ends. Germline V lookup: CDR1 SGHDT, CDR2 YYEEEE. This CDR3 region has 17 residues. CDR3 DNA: TGTGCCAGCAGTGTGCTGGAGGGTCAACTAGCCAAAAACATTCAGTACTTC. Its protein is CASSVLEGQLAKNIQYF.

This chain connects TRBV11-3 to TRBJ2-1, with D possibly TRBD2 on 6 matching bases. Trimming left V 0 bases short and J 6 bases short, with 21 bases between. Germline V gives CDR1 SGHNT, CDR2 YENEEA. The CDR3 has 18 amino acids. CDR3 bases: TGTGCCAGCAGCTTAGATCAGGGAGGTACGGGGACGCTCAATGAGCAGTTCTTC. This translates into CASSLDQGGTGTLNEQFF.

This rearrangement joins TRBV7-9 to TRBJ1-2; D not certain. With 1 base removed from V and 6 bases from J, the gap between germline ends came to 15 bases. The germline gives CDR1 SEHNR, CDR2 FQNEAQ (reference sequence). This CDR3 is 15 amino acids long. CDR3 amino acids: CASSLGGIVNDGYTF. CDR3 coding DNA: TGTGCCAGCAGCTTAGGAGGGATCGTGAATGATGGCTACACCTTC.

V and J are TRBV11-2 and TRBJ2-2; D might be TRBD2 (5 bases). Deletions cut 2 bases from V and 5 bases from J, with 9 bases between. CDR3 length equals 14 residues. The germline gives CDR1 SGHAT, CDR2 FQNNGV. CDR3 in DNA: TGTGCCAGCAGCTTACCTAGCAGAACCGGGGAGCTGTTTTTT. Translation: CASSLPSRTGELFF.

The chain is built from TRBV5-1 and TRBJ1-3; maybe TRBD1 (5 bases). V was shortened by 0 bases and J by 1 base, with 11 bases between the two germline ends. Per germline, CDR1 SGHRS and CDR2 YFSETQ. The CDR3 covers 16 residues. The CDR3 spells CASSLGPGESGNTIYF. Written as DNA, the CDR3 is TGCGCCAGCAGCTTGGGTCCGGGGGAGTCTGGAAACACCATATATTTT.

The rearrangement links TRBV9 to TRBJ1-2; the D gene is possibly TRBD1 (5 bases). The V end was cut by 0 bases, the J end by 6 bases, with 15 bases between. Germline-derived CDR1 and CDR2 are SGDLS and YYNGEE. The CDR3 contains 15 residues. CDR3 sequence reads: CASSVAGRGFNGYTF. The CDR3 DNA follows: TGTGCCAGCAGCGTAGCGGGGCGGGGATTTAATGGCTACACCTTC.

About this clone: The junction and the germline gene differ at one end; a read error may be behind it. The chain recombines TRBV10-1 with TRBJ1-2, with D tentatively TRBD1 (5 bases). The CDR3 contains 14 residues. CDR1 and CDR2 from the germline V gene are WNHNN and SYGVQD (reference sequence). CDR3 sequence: CASSESKAAGDLSF. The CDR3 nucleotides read TGCGCCAGCAGTGAGTCGAAGGCGGCGGGGGACCTCAGCTTC.

The CDR3 DNA follows: TGTGCCAGCAGTTACGGGTGGATTAATGAAAAACTGTTTTTT. It encodes CASSYGWINEKLFF. The V and J genes are TRBV6-6 and TRBJ1-4; D is unresolved. CDR1 and CDR2 (germline): MNHNY, SVGAGI (reference sequence). The ends were cut back, 2 bases at V and 4 bases at J, with 8 bases in the middle. This CDR3 comprises 14 residues.